This TCR beta chain was obtained from a study of chemoradiotherapy in HPV16-positive cancers. Study-level points and caveats: HPV-responsive T-cell expansion during chemoradiotherapy was linked to improved recurrence-free survival in HPV16-positive patients.

About this clone: Its antigen is not identified. One end of the junction varies from germline; a read error may be responsible.

TCRdb's table, derived via immunoSEQ multiplex PCR, lists solely in-frame clones and lacks some. The sample carries about 12,000 clones, about 70% recorded once. Germline values: CDR1 SGHRS, CDR2 YFSETQ. The CDR3 covers 14 residues. The TCR comes from a human donor with HPV-associated anogenital cancer. Sample acquisition took place from a patient who underwent chemoradiotherapy. This rearrangement joins TRBV5-1 to TRBJ2-5; 7 positions agree with TRBD1. The CDR3 protein is CASRLGQQQETQYF. The CDR3 DNA follows: TGCGCCAGCAGATTGGGACAGCAACAAGAGACCCAGTACTTC.